Listed below are T cell receptor beta chains from one sample, sequenced in a study of shared clonotypes between healthy human individuals. Profiled with immunoSEQ multiplex PCR; TCRdb holds only in-frame clones, not every one. This sample has 850,000 to 1,100,000 clones; 70% to 80% occur once, and the top ten carry almost 0.9%. Sequenced material: memory CD4+ T cells from PBMCs. Every receptor here comes from a man between 18 and 29 years old in good health. Some clones in this sample may be carry-over from other donors' samples. Both conserved end residues are part of each CDR3. The D gene is left open where the match is weak.

v_call,d_call,cdr3_aa
TRBV9,TRBD1,CASSVQGAPNEAFF
TRBV27,NA,CASSTALFYEQYF
TRBV30,TRBD2,CAWTRTSGRHSGGQFF
TRBV5-1,TRBD2,CASSFTSGRRTDTQYF
TRBV2,TRBD1,CASSEFVTGGSTEAFF
TRBV6-6,NA,CASSYSGDGTYEQYF
TRBV6-5,NA,CASSYSISYTEAFF
TRBV15,NA,CATSRDTVNIQYF
TRBV11-3,NA,CASSLDLSGYNEQFF
TRBV5-1,NA,CASSLTPMSSYEQYF
TRBV5-6,TRBD1,CASSTDREGEKLFF
TRBV30,TRBD1,CAWTPGQGSEQYF
TRBV27,NA,CASSLDGAFEQYF
TRBV4-1,TRBD1,CASSRGQAGDYGYTF
TRBV5-1,TRBD2,CASSKTSGSAGELFF
TRBV15,NA,CATSRDLGRDLSRNQPRHF
TRBV5-4,TRBD2,CASSLFTGGSTDTQYF
TRBV28,TRBD2,CASSTIGLAGDEQFF
TRBV9,NA,CASSVATMDTQYF
TRBV29-1,NA,CSVRQLYTGELFF
TRBV7-9,NA,CASSFQSPAQYF
TRBV6-5,NA,CASQGRKTGELFF
TRBV11-3,NA,CASSYHRLGSTDTQYF
TRBV28,TRBD1,CASRTGGHLNTEAFF
TRBV5-1,NA,CASSFGLPPDDTQYF
TRBV25-1,TRBD1,CASSDPGQGAFGELFF
TRBV28,TRBD2,CASSRRASGSGGASNEQFF
TRBV5-4,NA,CASSLSGRKETQYF
TRBV6-6,TRBD1,CASRRGTGGISYEQYF
TRBV2,NA,CASSYYYGYTF
TRBV6-5,TRBD1,CASSLQGVGEAFF
TRBV7-7,TRBD1,CASSLRQGGFYEQYF
TRBV5-4,NA,CASSAGGQNTEAFF
TRBV10-3,NA,CAISGRDSSSYEQYF
TRBV10-3,NA,CAISESFRRSVYGYTF
TRBV15,NA,CATSNADQPQHF
TRBV6-1,NA,CASTTGAQVAEQYF
TRBV5-6,TRBD1,CASSLRRTGIYNEQFF
TRBV21-1,NA,CASSMIGYTEAFF
TRBV6-6,NA,CASTPQGFQPQHF
TRBV28,NA,CASSLLPGRGNQPQHF
TRBV29-1,NA,CSVVGLVNTGELFF